The TCR beta chain described here comes from a study of blood T cell repertoires in COVID-19. Study overall: Both acute and convalescent COVID-19 samples were obtained from the United States, Italy and Spain. Nucleic acid was either cDNA or gDNA, and it came from T cells, B-cell-depleted T cells, or PBMCs.

V was cut by 5 bases and J by 1 base, with 17 bases left in between. Germline-derived CDR1 and CDR2 are MNHEY and SMNVEV (reference sequence). The CDR3 is made up of 16 amino acids. TCRdb's copy holds only in-frame clones and misses some; the assay was immunoSEQ multiplex PCR. The sample carries 70,000 to 90,000 clones, approximately 80% recorded once. This chain connects TRBV27 to TRBJ1-1; D might be TRBD1 (6 bases). Sequencing used peripheral blood. The receptor was derived from a human donor in a cohort sampled during active COVID-19. Here the CDR3 DNA reads TGTGCCAGCAGTCCGTTGGGGGGGCCAGGGAACACTGAAGCTTTCTTT. Its protein is CASSPLGGPGNTEAFF.